The 15 T cell receptor beta chains listed next were all sequenced from one sample in a study of T-cell memory formation after mild COVID-19. One entry per CDR3 protein results from TCRdb running MiXCR on the 5' RACE reads. Of roughly 340,000 distinct CDR3 sequences listed, 20% to 25% are singletons. The source material was PBMCs or a T cell subset sorted from them (not recorded which). These receptors all come from a man between 18 and 29 years old who had mild COVID-19 (a few samples of this study predate the infection). Cell type and time point are not known.

This clonotype was seen a single time. This chain links TRBV20-1 with TRBJ1-1; D is uncertain. The V and J ends lost 2 bases and 4 bases respectively, with 8 bases between them. The CDR3 sequence is 12 residues long. Germline values: CDR1 DFQATT, CDR2 SNEGSKA (reference sequence). CDR3 residues: CSARLPGTEAFF. The CDR3 nucleotides read TGCAGTGCTAGACTACCCGGCACTGAAGCTTTCTTT.

This clonotype was observed at least ten times. The genes are TRBV12-3 or TRBV12-4 and TRBJ1-2; D unresolved. V lost 6 bases to trimming and J lost 2 bases, with 7 bases between them. The CDR3 runs to 12 residues. The CDR3 DNA sequence: TGTGCCAGCAGCCCGGACAACTATGGCTACACCTTC. It encodes CASSPDNYGYTF.

The gene calls are TRBV10-3 and TRBJ2-2; 9 bases fit TRBD1. CDR1 and CDR2 (germline): ENHRY, SYGVKD. The junction had 5 bases not matched to a gene; V was cut back by 6 bases and J by 6 bases. CDR3 size: 14 residues. DNA of the CDR3: TGTGCCATCAGGGGACAGGGATCAGCCGGGGAGCTGTTTTTT. The encoded protein is CAIRGQGSAGELFF.

This clonotype was observed a few times. V usage is TRBV4-2 and J usage is TRBJ2-2, with D possibly being TRBD1 (5 bases). V was trimmed by 0 bases and J by 4 bases, leaving 12 bases between them. Germline CDR1 and CDR2: LGHNA and YNFKEQ. The CDR3 extends over 16 amino acids. In DNA, the CDR3 is TGTGCCAGCAGCCAAGATTCAGGGTCGAGCACCGGGGAGCTGTTTTTT. Its protein is CASSQDSGSSTGELFF.

The chain uses TRBV4-2 and TRBJ2-3; perhaps TRBD2 as D (7 bases). There are 17 residues in the CDR3. CDR1 is LGHNA and CDR2 is YNFKEQ in the germline V gene. Trimming left V 1 base short and J 8 bases short, with 22 bases between. CDR3 protein: CASSQGVAGANLGTQYF. The CDR3 DNA follows: TGTGCCAGCAGCCAAGGGGTCGCGGGGGCGAACCTTGGTACGCAGTATTTT.

The chain links TRBV24-1 to TRBJ1-1; D is unresolved. Trimming took 4 bases from V and 1 from J, leaving 6 bases between them. Germline V gives CDR1 KGHDR, CDR2 SFDVKD. The CDR3 runs 13 residues. The CDR3 loop is CATSEHRNTEAFF. The CDR3 DNA reads as TGTGCCACCAGTGAACACAGGAACACTGAAGCTTTCTTT.

The rearrangement joins TRBV4-2 to TRBJ2-3, with D possibly matching TRBD2 (6 bases). The V gene's germline CDR1 is LGHNA and CDR2 YNFKEQ. The CDR3 sequence is 17 residues long. The V end was cut by 4 bases, the J end by 0 bases, with 17 bases between. This CDR3 reads CASSLEYWAGSTDTQYF. CDR3 nucleotide sequence: TGTGCCAGCAGCCTAGAATATTGGGCGGGGAGCACAGATACGCAGTATTTT.

This clonotype was observed once. The chain joins TRBV30 to TRBJ2-5; D is possibly TRBD1 or TRBD2 (5 bases each). Germline loops: CDR1 GTSNPN, CDR2 SVGIG (reference sequence). This CDR3 contains 15 residues. With 2 bases removed from V and 2 bases from J, the gap between germline ends came to 15 bases. The DNA for the CDR3 is TGTGCCTGGAGTACCCAACCGGGACCTCAAGAGACCCAGTACTTC. Encoded protein: CAWSTQPGPQETQYF. Filled out from reference TRBV30 and TRBJ2-5, the complete variable domain reads SQTIHQWPATLVQPVGSPLSLECTVEGTSNPNLYWYRQAAGRGLQLLFYSVGIGQISSEVPQNLSASRPQDRQFILSSKKLLLSDSGFYLCAWSTQPGPQETQYFGPGTRLLVL.

The count of this clonotype is one. The chain carries TRBV9 and TRBJ1-1, with 7 nucleotides matching TRBD1. V lost 0 bases and J lost 4; bases outside the gene matches: 6. This CDR3 has 15 amino acids. From germline, CDR1 is SGDLS and CDR2 YYNGEE. Here the CDR3 DNA reads TGTGCCAGCAGCGTAGATTCCAGGGGGGGCACTGAAGCTTTCTTT. Translating it yields CASSVDSRGGTEAFF.

This clonotype appeared a few times. The chain is built from TRBV12-3 or TRBV12-4 and TRBJ1-1, with TRBD1 identical over 9 bases. CDR3 length: 15 amino acids. V shed 5 bases, J shed 3 bases, and the junction held 7 bases outside the gene matches. The CDR3 loop is CASSPDRGYDTEAFF. CDR3 bases: TGTGCCAGCAGTCCAGACAGGGGGTATGACACTGAAGCTTTCTTT.

This chain connects TRBV2 to TRBJ2-2, with 7 positions matching TRBD1. The CDR3 has 21 amino acids. Germline CDR1 is SNHLY and CDR2 is FYNNEI. V was clipped by 5 bases and J by 0 bases; unmatched bases: 21. The CDR3 loop is CASSRSVVRDRVRANTGELFF. CDR3 DNA sequence: TGTGCCAGCAGTCGGTCGGTCGTCCGAGACAGGGTGAGGGCGAACACCGGGGAGCTGTTTTTT.

A few counts support this clonotype. This sequence joins TRBV6-5 and TRBJ1-5; TRBD1 agrees at 10 bases. V shed 6 bases and J 4 bases; nucleotides not matched to a gene: 6. This CDR3 is built from 15 residues. Germline V gives CDR1 MNHEY, CDR2 SVGAGI. CDR3 residues: CASRRTGGRNQPQHF. CDR3 bases: TGTGCCAGCAGGCGGACAGGGGGTAGGAATCAGCCCCAGCATTTT.

This clonotype was observed a few times. This chain uses TRBV18 with TRBJ2-3; D remains unclear. Trimming stripped 3 bases from V and 6 bases from J, with 10 bases between. This CDR3 is built from 13 residues. Germline loops: CDR1 KGHSH, CDR2 LQKENI. CDR3 amino acids: CASSPGVRDTQYF. CDR3 coding DNA: TGTGCCAGCTCACCGGGCGTCCGGGATACGCAGTATTTT. Variable domain in full (rest from reference TRBV18 and TRBJ2-3): NAGVMQNPRHLVRRRGQEARLRCSPMKGHSHVYWYRQLPEEGLKFMVYLQKENIIDESGMPKERFSAEFPKEGPSILRIQQVVRGDSAAYFCASSPGVRDTQYFGPGTRLTVL.

This clonotype has a handful of counts. The V gene is TRBV7-9, the J gene TRBJ1-1, with 7 bases aligning to TRBD1. The CDR3 has 15 amino acids. Germline V gene lookup returns CDR1 SEHNR and CDR2 FQNEAQ (reference sequence). The junction had 8 bases not matched to a gene; V was cut back by 6 bases and J by 1 base. CDR3 loop: CASSPTGVGNTEAFF. The CDR3 nucleotides read TGTGCCAGCAGTCCCACAGGGGTAGGGAACACTGAAGCTTTCTTT.

There are many counts of this clonotype. The V gene is TRBV5-1, the J gene TRBJ2-5; D possibly corresponds to TRBD2 (6 bases). V was shortened by 3 bases and J by 5 bases, with 14 bases between the two germline ends. The CDR3 covers 14 residues. CDR1 is SGHRS, CDR2 YFSETQ, per germline. The DNA for the CDR3 is TGCGCCAGCAGCTCTAACCCAGGAGGGGAGACCCAGTACTTC. Protein product: CASSSNPGGETQYF.